The 30 T cell receptor beta chains below come from one sample, sequenced in a study of blood T cells in healthy people across ages. Through a sample-barcoded 5' primer and a J-beta primer mix, a second PCR was run for roughly 6 to 11 cycles. TCRdb recomputed calls from the 5' RACE reads with MiXCR, one row per CDR3 protein. The sample consists of fewer than 1,200,000 distinct CDR3 sequences, around 27% of them appearing once. These data were also filed under a second study, of T cells of mothers and their children.

Sequencing input: blood. These receptors were obtained from a girl aged 2-10 years in good health.

On this clonotype itself: One end of the junction fails to match germline, which may point to a read error. Written as DNA, the CDR3 is TGTGCCAGCACCCGAAAAGGGACAGGGATCGGCGAGCAGTACTTC. Translation gives CASTRKGTGIGEQYF. The chain couples TRBV4-1 to TRBJ2-7; TRBD1 aligns across 9 bases. The CDR3 contains 15 residues. Germline lookup yields CDR1 MGHRA and CDR2 YSYEKL.

In its sample, this clonotype was seen a few times. In nucleotides, the CDR3 is TGTGCCAGCAGCGTAGATCCGGCAATAGAGCAGTTCTTC. Its protein product is CASSVDPAIEQFF. The J gene is TRBJ2-1, the V gene TRBV9; D remains ambiguous. There are 13 residues in the CDR3. In germline, CDR1 is SGDLS, CDR2 YYNGEE. Trimming removed 0 bases at V and 10 bases at J, with 11 bases between. The variable domain in full, completed from reference TRBV9 and TRBJ2-1, reads DSGVTQTPKHLITATGQRVTLRCSPRSGDLSVYWYQQSLDQGLQFLIQYYNGEERAKGNILERFSAQQFPDLHSELNLSSLELGDSALYFCASSVDPAIEQFFGPGTRLTVL.

Worth noting for this clonotype: Here the CDR3 omits its conserved ending phenylalanine or tryptophan, so a read error is the likely source. The chain is built from TRBV29-1 and TRBJ1-1; D might be TRBD1 (6 bases). The CDR3 sequence is 13 residues long. Germline V gives CDR1 SQVTM, CDR2 ANQGSEA. With 5 bases removed from V and 1 base from J, the gap between germline ends came to 11 bases. CDR3 protein: CSVRSTGNTEAFL. In nucleotides, the CDR3 is TGCAGCGTTCGATCGACAGGGAACACTGAAGCTTTCCTT.

V gene TRBV4-1 combines with J gene TRBJ2-7; TRBD1 matches 7 bases. Trimming removed 0 bases from V and 3 bases from J; junction bases left unmatched: 5. Germline CDR1 is MGHRA and CDR2 is YSYEKL. The CDR3 loop spans 15 amino acids. Here the CDR3 reads CASSQEGRGYYEQYF. The CDR3 DNA is TGCGCCAGCAGCCAAGAAGGCAGGGGGTACTACGAGCAGTACTTC.

The chain combines TRBV12-5 with TRBJ2-1; 9 bases line up with TRBD1. CDR1 LGHNT and CDR2 FRNRAP come from the germline V gene. The V gene end was trimmed by 1 base and the J gene end by 14 bases; junction bases not matched to a gene: 0. The CDR3 runs to 11 residues. CDR3 loop: CASGLGQGEFF. CDR3 DNA: TGTGCTAGTGGTTTGGGACAGGGGGAGTTCTTC.

The chain has TRBV2 and TRBJ1-1; D remains unclear. CDR3 length equals 12 residues. The germline V gene encodes CDR1 SNHLY and CDR2 FYNNEI. V was clipped by 3 bases and J by 6 bases, with 8 bases between them. The CDR3 coding sequence is TGTGCCAGCAGTGATTATGGGGCTGAAGCTTTCTTT. Protein sequence: CASSDYGAEAFF.

The CDR3 reads CSAGIREGYNEQFF. CDR3 nucleotide sequence: TGCAGTGCTGGGATAAGGGAGGGTTACAATGAGCAGTTCTTC. The J gene is TRBJ2-1, the V gene TRBV20-1, with 7 bases fitting TRBD2. Unmatched junction bases numbered 8, after V lost 5 bases and J lost 4 bases. The length of the CDR3 is 14 residues. The germline V gene encodes CDR1 DFQATT and CDR2 SNEGSKA (reference sequence).

This clonotype was recorded a few times. This sequence joins TRBV2 and TRBJ1-5; a possible D gene is TRBD1 (6 bases). CDR3 size: 14 residues. V gave up 2 bases and J gave up 6 bases, with 11 bases separating them. Germline CDR1 SNHLY, CDR2 FYNNEI. In DNA, the CDR3 is TGTGCCAGCAGTGAACGCAGGGGCGGTCAGCCCCAGCATTTT. Amino acid sequence: CASSERRGGQPQHF.

The CDR3 nucleotides read TGTGCCAGCGACTCGAGGCTAGCGGGAATCAGTGAGCAGTTCTTC. Amino acids: CASDSRLAGISEQFF. The chain has TRBV6-2 or TRBV6-3 and TRBJ2-1; 9 bases agree with TRBD2. Trimming removed 8 bases from V and 9 bases from J; junction bases left unmatched: 14. The CDR3 has 15 residues. Germline values: CDR1 MNHEY, CDR2 SVGEGT.

The chain combines TRBV27 with TRBJ1-2, with a tentative D call TRBD1 (6 bases). V was pared by 5 bases and J by 11 bases, with 15 bases between. There are 12 residues in the CDR3. Per germline, CDR1 MNHEY and CDR2 SMNVEV (reference sequence). The CDR3 is CASSPRGGPYTF. CDR3 nucleotides: TGTGCCAGCAGTCCGAGAGGGGGGCCGTACACCTTC.

The chain combines TRBV5-1 with TRBJ2-3; 15 bases agree with TRBD2. V lost 6 bases, J lost 6 bases, and 2 bases stayed unmatched. This CDR3 has 14 amino acids. CDR1 and CDR2 from the germline V gene are SGHRS and YFSETQ. CDR3 loop: CASKGLAGGDTQYF. The DNA for the CDR3 is TGCGCCAGCAAAGGACTAGCGGGAGGGGATACGCAGTATTTT.

The chain has TRBV12-3 or TRBV12-4 and TRBJ1-4; 9 bases line up with TRBD1. The trim removed 3 bases at V and 7 bases at J, leaving 9 bases unmatched. The CDR3 totals 16 residues. CDR3 sequence (DNA): TGTGCCAGCAGTTTCCCTCCGGGACAGGGAAGTGAAAAACTGTTTTTT. Translation gives CASSFPPGQGSEKLFF.

The chain couples TRBV15 to TRBJ2-5, with D perhaps assigned TRBD1 or TRBD2 (5 bases each). The end of the DNA fits TRBJ2-1 better, so the J call may be wrong. In germline, CDR1 is LNHNV, CDR2 YYDKDF (reference sequence). The CDR3 contains 15 residues. The chain's CDR3 is CATSGGDGTDNEQFF. CDR3 sequence (DNA): TGTGCCACCAGCGGTGGGGACGGGACCGACAATGAGCAGTTCTTC.

With respect to this clonotype: A much bigger clone sits one base away, suggesting this may be a read error. The DNA for the CDR3 is TGCGCCAGCAGCCAGGACTTATACCAAGAGACCCAGTACTTC. It is translated as CASSQDLYQETQYF. The chain carries TRBV4-1 and TRBJ2-5; D possibly corresponds to TRBD2 (5 bases). Germline V gives CDR1 MGHRA, CDR2 YSYEKL. Deletions cut 3 bases from V and 0 bases from J, with 8 bases between. This CDR3 spans 14 amino acids.

J is TRBJ1-1 and V is TRBV29-1; D remains unclear. The CDR3 length is 11 residues. Germline CDR1 reads SQVTM; CDR2 reads ANQGSEA. Between the trimmed V and J ends, which lost 6 bases and 6 bases, there was a span of 11 bases. Written as DNA, the CDR3 is TGCAGCGTGCCGGAGCTTGCTGAAGCTTTCTTT. Translated: CSVPELAEAFF.

Concerning this clonotype itself: At one of its ends the junction is not consistent with the germline gene, which may arise from a read error. The CDR3 DNA sequence: TGTGCCGGCAGCCCTAAAGCTGCCTTCTCCTATGGCTACACCTTC. This translates into CAGSPKAAFSYGYTF. V is TRBV7-2 and J is TRBJ1-2; no reliable D call. Germline CDR1 reads SGHTA; CDR2 reads FQGNSA. The CDR3 spans 15 residues.

A few counts support this clonotype. V gene TRBV20-1 combines with J gene TRBJ2-2; TRBD2 aligns across 7 bases. Germline assignment: CDR1 DFQATT and CDR2 SNEGSKA (reference sequence). The CDR3 consists of 13 residues. The ends lost 3 bases at V and 7 bases at J; junction bases unmatched: 5. This CDR3 is CSASETSIGELFF. The DNA for the CDR3 is TGCAGTGCTAGTGAGACTAGCATCGGGGAGCTGTTTTTT.

This clonotype was recorded a few times. This chain joins TRBV29-1 and TRBJ2-1, with D tentatively TRBD1 (5 bases). CDR3 size: 15 residues. Germline values: CDR1 SQVTM, CDR2 ANQGSEA. V lost 0 bases to trimming and J lost 8 bases, with 17 bases between them. The CDR3 reads CSVEDRDRLDDEQFF. The CDR3 DNA sequence: TGCAGCGTTGAAGATCGTGACAGATTAGACGATGAGCAGTTCTTC.

This clonotype came up a few times. V gene TRBV29-1 combines with J gene TRBJ1-1; tentative D call: TRBD1 (6 bases). The germline CDR1 and CDR2 sequences are SQVTM and ANQGSEA. The CDR3 consists of 13 residues. The CDR3 here is CSDWDTRNTEAFF. CDR3 nucleotides: TGCAGTGATTGGGACACCCGGAACACTGAAGCTTTCTTT.

The CDR3 is CSVDERQGKYGYTF. DNA of the CDR3: TGCAGCGTCGACGAGAGACAGGGAAAATATGGCTACACCTTC. The rearrangement links TRBV29-1 to TRBJ1-2; 7 bases match TRBD1. With V trimmed by 6 bases and J by 5 bases, 12 bases remained unmatched. CDR1 and CDR2 from the germline V gene are SQVTM and ANQGSEA. The CDR3 spans 14 residues.

The rearrangement joins TRBV6-2 or TRBV6-3 to TRBJ2-1; D gene uncertain. This CDR3 contains 14 residues. Per the germline V gene, CDR1 is MNHEY and CDR2 is SVGEGT. The germline V and J ends were trimmed by 0 bases and 3 bases, with 6 bases remaining between them. CDR3 in DNA: TGTGCCAGCAGTTACTCGGAGTTCTACAATGAGCAGTTCTTC. Its translation: CASSYSEFYNEQFF.

The table lists this clonotype with a few counts. Here the CDR3 reads CASSLVRGDLTEAFF. Here the CDR3 DNA reads TGTGCCAGCAGCTTAGTTCGAGGGGATTTGACTGAAGCTTTCTTT. This sequence joins TRBV7-9 and TRBJ1-1; possible D gene TRBD1, 5 bases. V was cut by 1 base and J by 5 bases, with 14 bases left in between. The CDR3 length is 15 residues. Germline V gives CDR1 SEHNR, CDR2 FQNEAQ (reference sequence).

On this clonotype: Given the absence of the conserved phenylalanine or tryptophan at the CDR3 end, a read error is likely. The DNA is omitted, as the CDR3 cannot be located on it reliably, and the CDR3 follows TCRdb's listing. This CDR3 reads CSGDRGVSSGANVPTL. The chain combines TRBV20-1 with TRBJ2-6; TRBD1 is the table's D call, not checked against the DNA. Germline V gene data show CDR1 as DFQATT and CDR2 as SNEGSKA (reference sequence). The CDR3 is 16 amino acids long, termini counted.

This clonotype was picked up one time. In DNA, the CDR3 is TGTGCCAGCAGTTTAATGCGGAACACTGAAGCTTTCTTT. It specifies CASSLMRNTEAFF. This chain joins TRBV12-3 or TRBV12-4 and TRBJ1-1; the D is unclear. The V and J ends lost 2 bases and 1 base respectively, with 5 bases between them. The CDR3 has 13 amino acids.

The chain combines TRBV3-1 with TRBJ2-5; possibly TRBD1 for D (6 bases). Trimming took 3 bases from V and 13 from J, leaving 21 bases between them. The CDR3 contains 14 residues. Germline CDR1 reads LGHDT; CDR2 reads YNNKEL (reference sequence). The CDR3 nucleotides read TGTGCCAGCAGCCAGGATGTGACAGGTGGAGGCCTGTACTTC. This sequence encodes CASSQDVTGGGLYF.

V gene TRBV19 combines with J gene TRBJ1-3, with TRBD1 matching 9 bases. The CDR3 has 16 residues. V lost 2 bases and J lost 2; bases outside the gene matches: 4. Germline CDR1 LNHDA, CDR2 SQIVND (reference sequence). The CDR3 DNA is TGTGCCAGTAGTATACACAGGGGGCGCGCTGGAAACACCATATATTTT. Amino acids: CASSIHRGRAGNTIYF.

The chain uses TRBV5-1 and TRBJ2-5; 13 nucleotides line up with TRBD2. TRBJ2-1 matches the DNA end more closely, so the J call is doubtful. CDR1 and CDR2 from the germline V gene are SGHRS and YFSETQ. CDR3 length: 15 amino acids. The CDR3 spells CASSWTSGSRDEQFF. In nucleotides, the CDR3 is TGCGCCAGCAGTTGGACTAGCGGGAGTAGGGATGAGCAGTTCTTC.

V is TRBV5-6 and J is TRBJ2-1, with a weak D call TRBD2 (6 bases). The closer fit of TRBJ2-5 to the DNA end suggests the J call may be wrong. CDR3 size: 15 residues. The germline V gene has CDR1 SGHDT and CDR2 YYEEEE. The CDR3 sequence is CASSLVRGSKETQYF. CDR3 bases: TGTGCCAGCAGCTTGGTACGGGGGTCCAAAGAGACCCAGTACTTC.

In this sample, this clonotype turned up a few times. The chain couples TRBV6-1 to TRBJ1-6, with unresolved D. The CDR3 length is 15 residues. Germline V lookup: CDR1 MNHNS, CDR2 SASEGT. V was shortened by 0 bases and J by 4 bases, with 7 bases between the two germline ends. The CDR3 region is CASSEAPDYNSPLHF. The CDR3 region has the DNA TGTGCCAGCAGTGAAGCCCCAGATTATAATTCACCCCTCCACTTT.

V and J are TRBV11-2 and TRBJ2-3; D possibly matches TRBD1 or TRBD2 (5 bases each). V gave up 5 bases and J gave up 6 bases, with 18 bases separating them. This CDR3 has 15 residues. CDR1 and CDR2 (germline): SGHAT, FQNNGV. The CDR3 loop reads CASSGTGPQRDTQYF. The CDR3 DNA sequence: TGTGCCAGCAGCGGTACGGGGCCACAAAGGGATACGCAGTATTTT.